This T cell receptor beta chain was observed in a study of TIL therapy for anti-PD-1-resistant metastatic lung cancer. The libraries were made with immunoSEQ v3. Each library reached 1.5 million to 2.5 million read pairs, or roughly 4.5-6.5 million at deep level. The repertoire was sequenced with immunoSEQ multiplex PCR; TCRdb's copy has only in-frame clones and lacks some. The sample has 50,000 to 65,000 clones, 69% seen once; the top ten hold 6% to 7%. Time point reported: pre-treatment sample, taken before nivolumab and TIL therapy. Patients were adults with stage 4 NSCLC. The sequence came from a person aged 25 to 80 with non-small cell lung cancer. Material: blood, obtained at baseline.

CDR3 DNA sequence: TGTGCCAGCAGCTTGGCCGGAGCGGGACATACCTACGAGCAGTACTTC. Its protein product is CASSLAGAGHTYEQYF. The V gene is TRBV5-4, the J gene TRBJ2-7, with D possibly matching TRBD2 (7 bases). V was clipped by 0 bases and J by 2 bases, with 15 bases between them. This CDR3 comprises 16 residues. The germline V gene encodes CDR1 SGHNT and CDR2 YYREEE (reference sequence).